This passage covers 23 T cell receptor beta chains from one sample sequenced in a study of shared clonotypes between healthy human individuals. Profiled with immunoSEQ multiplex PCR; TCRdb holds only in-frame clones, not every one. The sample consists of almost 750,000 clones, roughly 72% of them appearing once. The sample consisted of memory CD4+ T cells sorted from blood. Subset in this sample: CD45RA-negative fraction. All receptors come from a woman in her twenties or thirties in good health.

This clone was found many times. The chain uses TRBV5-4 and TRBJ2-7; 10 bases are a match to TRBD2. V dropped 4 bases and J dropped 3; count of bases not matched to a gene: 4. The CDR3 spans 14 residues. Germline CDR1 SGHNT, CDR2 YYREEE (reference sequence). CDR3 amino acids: CASSTASGSYEQYF. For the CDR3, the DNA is TGTGCCAGCAGCACGGCTAGCGGGAGCTACGAGCAGTACTTC.

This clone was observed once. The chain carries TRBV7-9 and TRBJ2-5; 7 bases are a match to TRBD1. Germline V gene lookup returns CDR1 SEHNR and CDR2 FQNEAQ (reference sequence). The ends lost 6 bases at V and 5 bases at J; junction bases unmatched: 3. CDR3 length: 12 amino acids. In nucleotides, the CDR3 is TGTGCCAGCAGACAGGGGTTCGAGACCCAGTACTTC. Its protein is CASRQGFETQYF. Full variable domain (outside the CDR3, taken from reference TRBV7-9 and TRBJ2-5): DTGVSQNPRHKITKRGQNVTFRCDPISEHNRLYWYRQTLGQGPEFLTYFQNEAQLEKSRLLSDRFSAERPKGSFSTLEIQRTEQGDSAMYLCASRQGFETQYFGPGTRLLVL.

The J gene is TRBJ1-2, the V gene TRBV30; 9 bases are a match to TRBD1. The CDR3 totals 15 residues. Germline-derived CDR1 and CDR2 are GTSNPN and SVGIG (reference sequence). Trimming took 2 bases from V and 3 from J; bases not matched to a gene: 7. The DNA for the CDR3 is TGTGCCTGGAGTTTACCGGGACAGGGACACTATGGCTACACCTTC. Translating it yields CAWSLPGQGHYGYTF.

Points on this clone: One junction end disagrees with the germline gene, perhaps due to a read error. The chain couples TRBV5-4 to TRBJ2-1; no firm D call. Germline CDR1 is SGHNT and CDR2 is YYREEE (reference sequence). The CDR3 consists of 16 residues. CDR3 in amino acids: CAISSVPSSSYNEQFF. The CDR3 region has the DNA TGTGCCATCAGCTCAGTACCCTCCAGCTCCTACAATGAGCAGTTCTTC.

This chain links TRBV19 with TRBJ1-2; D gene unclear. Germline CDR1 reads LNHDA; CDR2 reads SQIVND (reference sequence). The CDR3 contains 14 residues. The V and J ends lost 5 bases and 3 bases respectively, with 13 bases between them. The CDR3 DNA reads TGTGCCAGTAGTGCTCCCGGGTCTCACTATGGCTACACCTTC. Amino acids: CASSAPGSHYGYTF.

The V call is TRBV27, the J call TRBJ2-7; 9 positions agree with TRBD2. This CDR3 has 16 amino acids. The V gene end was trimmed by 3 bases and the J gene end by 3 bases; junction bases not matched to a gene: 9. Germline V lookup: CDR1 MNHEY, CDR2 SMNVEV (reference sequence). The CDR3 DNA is TGTGCCAGCAGTTTCCATAGCGGGAGCCGAAACTACGAGCAGTACTTC. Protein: CASSFHSGSRNYEQYF.

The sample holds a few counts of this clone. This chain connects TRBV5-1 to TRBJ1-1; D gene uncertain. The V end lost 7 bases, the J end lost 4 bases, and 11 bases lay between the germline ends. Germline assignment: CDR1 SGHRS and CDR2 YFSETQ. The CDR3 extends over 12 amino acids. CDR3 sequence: CASFNPGTEAFF. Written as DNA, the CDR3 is TGCGCCAGCTTCAATCCGGGCACTGAAGCTTTCTTT. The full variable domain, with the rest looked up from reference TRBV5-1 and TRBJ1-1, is KAGVTQTPRYLIKTRGQQVTLSCSPISGHRSVSWYQQTPGQGLQFLFEYFSETQRNKGNFPGRFSGRQFSNSRSEMNVSTLELGDSALYLCASFNPGTEAFFGQGTRLTVV.

CDR3 in amino acids: CATSNYLNTEAFF. CDR3 DNA: TGTGCCACCAGCAATTACCTGAACACTGAAGCTTTCTTT. J is TRBJ1-1 and V is TRBV15; D ambiguous. The V gene's germline CDR1 is LNHNV and CDR2 YYDKDF (reference sequence). V shed 4 bases and J shed 0 bases, with 6 bases lying between them. The CDR3 extends over 13 amino acids. Complete variable domain (other parts from reference TRBV15 and TRBJ1-1): DAMVIQNPRYQVTQFGKPVTLSCSQTLNHNVMYWYQQKSSQAPKLLFHYYDKDFNNEADTPDNFQSRRPNTSFCFLDIRSPGLGDTAMYLCATSNYLNTEAFFGQGTRLTVV.

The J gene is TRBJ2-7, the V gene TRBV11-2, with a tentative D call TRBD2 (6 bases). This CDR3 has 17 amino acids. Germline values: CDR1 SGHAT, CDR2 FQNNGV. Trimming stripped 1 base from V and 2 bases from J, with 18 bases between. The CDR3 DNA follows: TGTGCCAGCAGCTTAGCCCGGGGGAGGAGGGATCCCTACGAGCAGTACTTC. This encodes CASSLARGRRDPYEQYF.

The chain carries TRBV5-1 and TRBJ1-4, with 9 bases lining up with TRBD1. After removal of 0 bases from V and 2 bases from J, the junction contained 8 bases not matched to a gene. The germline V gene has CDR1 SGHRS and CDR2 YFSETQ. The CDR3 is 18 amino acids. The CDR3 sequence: CASSLGGQGKLTNEKLFF. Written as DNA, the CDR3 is TGCGCCAGCAGCTTGGGAGGACAGGGGAAATTGACTAATGAAAAACTGTTTTTT.

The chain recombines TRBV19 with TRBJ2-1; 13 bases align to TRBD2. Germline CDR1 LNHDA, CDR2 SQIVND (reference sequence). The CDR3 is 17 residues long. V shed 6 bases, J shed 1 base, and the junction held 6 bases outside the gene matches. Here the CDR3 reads CASRGTSGAVSYNEQFF. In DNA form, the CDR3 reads TGTGCCAGTAGGGGGACTAGCGGGGCGGTATCCTACAATGAGCAGTTCTTC.

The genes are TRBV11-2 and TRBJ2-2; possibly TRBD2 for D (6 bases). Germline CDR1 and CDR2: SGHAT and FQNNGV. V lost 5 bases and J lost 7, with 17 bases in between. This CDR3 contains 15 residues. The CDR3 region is CASSPVEGLGGELFF. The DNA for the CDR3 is TGTGCCAGCAGCCCCGTGGAGGGCCTCGGCGGGGAGCTGTTTTTT. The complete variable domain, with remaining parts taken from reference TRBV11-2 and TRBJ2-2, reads EAGVAQSPRYKIIEKRQSVAFWCNPISGHATLYWYQQILGQGPKLLIQFQNNGVVDDSQLPKDRFSAERLKGVDSTLKIQPAKLEDSAVYLCASSPVEGLGGELFFGEGSRLTVL.

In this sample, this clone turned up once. CDR3 residues: CAISELGGANTDTQYF. For the CDR3, the DNA is TGTGCCATCAGTGAGTTGGGGGGGGCGAACACAGATACGCAGTATTTT. The chain uses TRBV10-3 and TRBJ2-3, with D possibly being TRBD2 (7 bases). Trimming took 1 base from V and 2 from J, leaving 13 bases between them. The CDR3 has 16 residues. Looked up from germline, CDR1 is ENHRY and CDR2 is SYGVKD.

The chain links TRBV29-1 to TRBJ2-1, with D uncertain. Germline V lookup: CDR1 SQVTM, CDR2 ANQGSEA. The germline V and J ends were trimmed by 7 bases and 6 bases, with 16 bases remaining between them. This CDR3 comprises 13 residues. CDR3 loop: CSADLLGTNEQFF. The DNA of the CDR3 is TGCAGCGCCGATCTTCTGGGTACCAATGAGCAGTTCTTC.

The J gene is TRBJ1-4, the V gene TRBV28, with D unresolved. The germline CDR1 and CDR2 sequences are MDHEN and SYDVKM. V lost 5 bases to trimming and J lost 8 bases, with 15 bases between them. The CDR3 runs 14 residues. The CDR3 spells CASSPTLAVEKLFF. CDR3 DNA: TGTGCCAGCAGTCCGACCCTGGCGGTAGAAAAACTGTTTTTT.

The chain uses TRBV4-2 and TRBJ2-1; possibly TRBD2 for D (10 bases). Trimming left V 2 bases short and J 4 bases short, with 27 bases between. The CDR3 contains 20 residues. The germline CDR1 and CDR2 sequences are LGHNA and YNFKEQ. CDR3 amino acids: CASSQTGTGTLLAGYNEQFF. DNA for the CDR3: TGTGCCAGCAGCCAAACCGGGACAGGGACCTTACTAGCGGGATACAATGAGCAGTTCTTC.

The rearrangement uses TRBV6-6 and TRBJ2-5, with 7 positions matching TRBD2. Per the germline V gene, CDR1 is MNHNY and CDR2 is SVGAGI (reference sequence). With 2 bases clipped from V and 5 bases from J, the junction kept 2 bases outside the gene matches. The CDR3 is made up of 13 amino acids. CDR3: CASSYAGEETQYF. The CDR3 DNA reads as TGTGCCAGCAGTTACGCGGGGGAGGAGACCCAGTACTTC.

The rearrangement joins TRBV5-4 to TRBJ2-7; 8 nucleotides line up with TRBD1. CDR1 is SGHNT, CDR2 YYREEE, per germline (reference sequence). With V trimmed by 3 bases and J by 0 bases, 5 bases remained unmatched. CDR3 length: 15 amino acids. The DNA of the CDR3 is TGTGCCAGCAGCTCAGGGGGCCAGAGCTCCTACGAGCAGTACTTC. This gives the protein CASSSGGQSSYEQYF.

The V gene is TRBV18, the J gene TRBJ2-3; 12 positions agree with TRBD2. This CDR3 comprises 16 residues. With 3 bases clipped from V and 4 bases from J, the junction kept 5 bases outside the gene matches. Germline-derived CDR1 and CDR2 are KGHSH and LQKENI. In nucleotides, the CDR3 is TGTGCCAGCTCACCTTCTAGCGGGAGGGCCGCAGATACGCAGTATTTT. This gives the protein CASSPSSGRAADTQYF.

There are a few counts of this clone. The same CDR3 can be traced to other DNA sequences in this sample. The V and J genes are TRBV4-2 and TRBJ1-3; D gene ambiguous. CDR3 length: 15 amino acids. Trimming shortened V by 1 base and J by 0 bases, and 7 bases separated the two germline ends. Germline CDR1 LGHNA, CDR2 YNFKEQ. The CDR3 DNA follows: TGTGCCAGCAGCCAAGCACCGAGCTCTGGAAACACCATATATTTT. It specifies CASSQAPSSGNTIYF.

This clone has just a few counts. DNA for the CDR3: TGTGCCAGCAGGAATTTTGCGGGGAAAGAGACCCAGTACTTC. As protein: CASRNFAGKETQYF. The V and J genes are TRBV7-9 and TRBJ2-5, with a tentative D call TRBD2 (6 bases). CDR1 and CDR2 (germline): SEHNR, FQNEAQ (reference sequence). This CDR3 has 14 residues. V lost 6 bases and J 3 bases, leaving 14 bases between the germline ends.

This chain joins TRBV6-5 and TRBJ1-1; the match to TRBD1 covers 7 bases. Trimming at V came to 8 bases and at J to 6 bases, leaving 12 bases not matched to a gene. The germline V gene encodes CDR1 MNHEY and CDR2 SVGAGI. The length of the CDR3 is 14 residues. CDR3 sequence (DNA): TGTGCCAGCCGGAGGGGGCGATTTTTTTCTGAAGCTTTCTTT. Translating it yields CASRRGRFFSEAFF.

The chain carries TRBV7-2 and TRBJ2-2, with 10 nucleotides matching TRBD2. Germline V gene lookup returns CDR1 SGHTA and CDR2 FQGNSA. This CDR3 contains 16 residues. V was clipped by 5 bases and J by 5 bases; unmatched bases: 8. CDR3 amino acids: CASSPTALAGTGELFF. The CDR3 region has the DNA TGTGCCAGCAGCCCAACCGCACTAGCGGGGACCGGGGAGCTGTTTTTT.